Below, 27 T cell receptor beta chains from the same sample are listed, as sequenced in a study of blood T cell repertoires in COVID-19. The repertoire was sequenced with immunoSEQ multiplex PCR; TCRdb's copy has only in-frame clones and lacks some. Altogether 150,000 or so clones are present, roughly four fifths being singletons, with the ten largest covering roughly 3%. The material sequenced was peripheral blood. Every receptor here comes from an elderly woman with acute or convalescent COVID-19.

This chain uses TRBV5-6 with TRBJ1-2, with 7 bases aligning to TRBD1. The CDR3 runs 15 residues. Trimming took 4 bases from V and 1 from J; bases not matched to a gene: 7. Germline CDR1 SGHDT, CDR2 YYEEEE. The CDR3 bases are TGTGCCAGCAGCCCAGGACAGGATAGTAACTATGGCTACACCTTC. This codes for CASSPGQDSNYGYTF.

The rearrangement uses TRBV5-6 and TRBJ1-1; tentative D call: TRBD1 (6 bases). The CDR3 runs to 15 residues. The germline V gene has CDR1 SGHDT and CDR2 YYEEEE. Trimming took 0 bases from V and 1 from J, leaving 10 bases between them. The CDR3 region is CASSLVTGENTEAFF. CDR3 bases: TGTGCCAGCAGCTTGGTGACAGGAGAGAACACTGAAGCTTTCTTT.

V is TRBV18 and J is TRBJ1-5, with TRBD1 matching 8 bases. Trimming cost V 3 bases and J 3 bases; bases outside gene matches: 4. The CDR3 spans 15 residues. Germline lookup yields CDR1 KGHSH and CDR2 LQKENI. CDR3 loop: CASSPTTGANQPQHF. In DNA form, the CDR3 reads TGTGCCAGCTCACCGACGACAGGGGCCAATCAGCCCCAGCATTTT. Drawing the rest from reference TRBV18 and TRBJ1-5, the complete variable domain is NAGVMQNPRHLVRRRGQEARLRCSPMKGHSHVYWYRQLPEEGLKFMVYLQKENIIDESGMPKERFSAEFPKEGPSILRIQQVVRGDSAAYFCASSPTTGANQPQHFGDGTRLSIL.

CDR3 region: CASSEFSALTGGYTF. CDR3 sequence (DNA): TGTGCCAGCAGTGAATTCTCGGCACTGACAGGGGGCTACACCTTC. V usage is TRBV6-4 and J usage is TRBJ1-2, with TRBD1 matching 7 bases. The CDR3 is made up of 15 amino acids. The V gene's germline CDR1 is MRHNA and CDR2 SNTAGT. Germline trimming cut 3 bases from V and 8 bases from J; bases unmatched to any gene: 12.

This sequence joins TRBV18 and TRBJ2-7, with D perhaps TRBD2 (5 bases). The germline V gene encodes CDR1 KGHSH and CDR2 LQKENI. This CDR3 comprises 14 residues. V dropped 3 bases and J dropped 3 bases, with 12 bases sitting between them. For the CDR3, the DNA is TGTGCCAGCTCACCGTTTGGGGAGATCTACGAGCAGTACTTC. The encoded protein is CASSPFGEIYEQYF.

The chain couples TRBV9 to TRBJ2-3; TRBD1 might be the D (6 bases). CDR1 SGDLS and CDR2 YYNGEE come from the germline V gene. This CDR3 is built from 15 residues. The V gene lost 6 bases and the J gene lost 0 bases, with 14 bases spanning the gap. The CDR3 nucleotides read TGTGCCAGCACCGAAACAGGGTATAGCACAGATACGCAGTATTTT. Translating it yields CASTETGYSTDTQYF.

The rearrangement joins TRBV6-6 to TRBJ2-7; 10 bases align to TRBD1. The CDR3 is made up of 15 amino acids. Germline CDR1 and CDR2: MNHNY and SVGAGI (reference sequence). With V trimmed by 2 bases and J by 5 bases, 6 bases remained unmatched. Here the CDR3 DNA reads TGTGCCAGCAGTTACCGGGACAGGGGATCCAACGAGCAGTACTTC. This translates into CASSYRDRGSNEQYF.

J is TRBJ2-1 and V is TRBV11-2; D is unresolved. CDR1 and CDR2 from the germline V gene are SGHAT and FQNNGV. The germline V and J ends were trimmed by 2 bases and 8 bases, with 7 bases remaining between them. The CDR3 extends over 12 amino acids. CDR3 in DNA: TGTGCCAGCAGCTTATCTACCCATGAGCAGTTCTTC. As protein: CASSLSTHEQFF.

The chain joins TRBV9 to TRBJ2-2, with TRBD1 matching 8 bases. In germline, CDR1 is SGDLS, CDR2 YYNGEE. The CDR3 consists of 15 residues. J lost 6 bases, V lost 2 bases, and 6 bases had no gene match. The CDR3 DNA sequence: TGTGCCAGCAGCGTTGTGACAGGGGAGCCCGGGGAGCTGTTTTTT. It yields the protein CASSVVTGEPGELFF.

The chain links TRBV11-2 to TRBJ2-5; 12 nucleotides match TRBD1. Looked up from germline, CDR1 is SGHAT and CDR2 is FQNNGV. This CDR3 comprises 15 residues. With 5 bases clipped from V and 4 bases from J, the junction kept 5 bases outside the gene matches. The CDR3 reads CASSPGQGARETQYF. The CDR3 region has the DNA TGTGCCAGCAGCCCGGGACAGGGGGCGCGAGAGACCCAGTACTTC.

The chain links TRBV7-9 to TRBJ1-3; a weak D match, TRBD1 (5 bases). Trimming removed 5 bases from V and 7 bases from J, with 9 bases in between. The CDR3 has 12 residues. CDR1 is SEHNR and CDR2 is FQNEAQ in the germline V gene (reference sequence). In nucleotides, the CDR3 is TGTGCCAGCAGCAGACCAGGGAACACCATATATTTT. Its protein product is CASSRPGNTIYF.

The rearrangement uses TRBV4-1 and TRBJ2-5; D is possibly TRBD2 (5 bases). Germline V gene data show CDR1 as MGHRA and CDR2 as YSYEKL. The CDR3 extends over 16 amino acids. Trimming cost V 0 bases and J 7 bases, with 18 bases left between them. CDR3 bases: TGCGCCAGCAGCCAAGATAGCGACCGGGCTGGCGGGACCCAGTACTTC. Its translation is CASSQDSDRAGGTQYF.

The V and J genes are TRBV6-5 and TRBJ1-4; TRBD1 might be the D (5 bases). V was clipped by 2 bases and J by 6 bases, with 7 bases between them. Germline V gives CDR1 MNHEY, CDR2 SVGAGI. The CDR3 runs to 13 residues. This CDR3 reads CASSYGGDEKLFF. In DNA form, the CDR3 reads TGTGCCAGCAGTTACGGGGGGGATGAAAAACTGTTTTTT.

The rearrangement links TRBV5-1 to TRBJ1-1; D may be TRBD1 (6 bases). CDR3 length: 14 amino acids. Germline CDR1 is SGHRS and CDR2 is YFSETQ. V was cut by 4 bases and J by 1 base, with 11 bases left in between. The CDR3 region has the DNA TGCGCCAGCAGCCATCAGGGGCCGAACACTGAAGCTTTCTTT. It yields the protein CASSHQGPNTEAFF.

This clone was observed a few times. This rearrangement joins TRBV5-8 to TRBJ1-2; 7 positions agree with TRBD1. Germline V gene data show CDR1 as SGHTS and CDR2 as YDEGEE. The J segment lost 8 bases and the V segment lost 4 bases, leaving 8 bases of the junction unmatched. The CDR3 runs 13 residues. CDR3 DNA: TGTGCCAGCAGCCCACAGGGGCTTAGAGGCTACACCTTC. Its protein is CASSPQGLRGYTF.

The J gene is TRBJ1-1, the V gene TRBV5-6; a possible D gene is TRBD1 (5 bases). Germline CDR1 SGHDT, CDR2 YYEEEE. The CDR3 sequence is 15 residues long. Trimming removed 0 bases at V and 2 bases at J, with 11 bases between. The DNA for the CDR3 is TGTGCCAGCAGCTTGGGTGGCAGGGCAAACACTGAAGCTTTCTTT. Amino acids: CASSLGGRANTEAFF.

This clone was seen only once. This chain links TRBV2 with TRBJ1-2, with TRBD1 as a possible D gene (6 bases). V dropped 2 bases and J dropped 4 bases, with 14 bases sitting between them. This CDR3 is 15 amino acids long. The germline gives CDR1 SNHLY, CDR2 FYNNEI. The CDR3 nucleotides read TGTGCCAGCAGTGAATTCTTGGGACACCTCTATGGCTACACCTTC. Its translation is CASSEFLGHLYGYTF.

This chain joins TRBV7-9 and TRBJ2-7, with TRBD1 matching over 11 bases. The CDR3 runs 15 residues. The trim removed 5 bases at V and 3 bases at J, leaving 6 bases unmatched. From germline, CDR1 is SEHNR and CDR2 FQNEAQ (reference sequence). The CDR3 DNA follows: TGTGCCAGCAGCCTCCCCGGGACAGGGGGCTACGAGCAGTACTTC. Its translation is CASSLPGTGGYEQYF.

The chain combines TRBV21-1 with TRBJ1-3; TRBD1 was called by the table and not checked on the DNA. TRBV21-1 is classified as a pseudogene. The CDR3 consists of 17 residues. CDR3 loop: CASSKISDREPGNTIYF. Here the CDR3 DNA reads TGTGCCAGCAGCAAAATAAGTGACAGGGAACCTGGAAACACCATATATTTT.

J is TRBJ1-1 and V is TRBV29-1, with TRBD1 as a possible D gene (5 bases). The CDR3 spans 12 residues. Germline lookup yields CDR1 SQVTM and CDR2 ANQGSEA. The V end lost 7 bases, the J end lost 2 bases, and 11 bases lay between the germline ends. The CDR3 here is CSGQTGNTEAFF. In DNA form, the CDR3 reads TGCAGCGGTCAAACAGGAAACACTGAAGCTTTCTTT.

The chain couples TRBV7-9 to TRBJ2-7; tentatively, D is TRBD1 (6 bases). The CDR3 covers 13 residues. From germline, CDR1 is SEHNR and CDR2 FQNEAQ (reference sequence). V dropped 3 bases and J dropped 5 bases, with 11 bases sitting between them. This chain's CDR3 is CASSFGRGDEQYF. CDR3 DNA sequence: TGTGCCAGCAGCTTCGGCAGGGGCGACGAGCAGTACTTC.

This chain connects TRBV30 to TRBJ1-2, with 9 bases that match TRBD1. V lost 8 bases to trimming and J lost 8 bases; unmatched junction nucleotides: 18. This CDR3 spans 15 amino acids. Germline values: CDR1 GTSNPN, CDR2 SVGIG (reference sequence). CDR3 residues: CARADGDRVKQGYTF. The CDR3 bases are TGTGCCCGGGCCGACGGGGACAGGGTCAAGCAAGGCTACACCTTC.

The genes are TRBV5-1 and TRBJ1-2; possibly TRBD1 for D (5 bases). Trimming removed 5 bases from V and 2 bases from J, with 7 bases in between. Germline-derived CDR1 and CDR2 are SGHRS and YFSETQ. The CDR3 has 12 residues. The CDR3 DNA is TGCGCCAGCAGGACAGAAAACTATGGCTACACCTTC. It yields the protein CASRTENYGYTF.

The chain couples TRBV6-6 to TRBJ1-4; 8 nucleotides align to TRBD1. The germline V gene has CDR1 MNHNY and CDR2 SVGAGI (reference sequence). J gave up 6 bases and V 6 bases, and 6 bases lay outside the gene matches. This CDR3 has 14 residues. In DNA, the CDR3 is TGTGCCAGCAGAAACACAGGGGGGGATGAAAAACTGTTTTTT. Its protein is CASRNTGGDEKLFF.

The genes are TRBV3-1 (or the pseudogene TRBV3-2) and TRBJ2-2; weak D call: TRBD1 (6 bases). V was clipped by 4 bases and J by 0 bases, with 12 bases between them. The germline CDR1 and CDR2 sequences are LGHDT and YNNKEL (reference sequence). The CDR3 spans 16 residues. This CDR3 reads CASSPRGQANTGELFF. CDR3 DNA sequence: TGTGCCAGCAGCCCTCGGGGACAAGCGAACACCGGGGAGCTGTTTTTT.

This clone occurred a few times. The chain employs TRBV2 and TRBJ1-5; 7 bases agree with TRBD1. This CDR3 comprises 14 residues. In germline, CDR1 is SNHLY, CDR2 FYNNEI. V was pared by 6 bases and J by 7 bases, with 9 bases of the junction left unmatched. CDR3 nucleotides: TGTGCCAGCAGCGTACAGGGGATCGAGCAGCCCCAGCATTTT. This translates into CASSVQGIEQPQHF.

The genes are TRBV5-1 and TRBJ1-1; D remains ambiguous. Germline assignment: CDR1 SGHRS and CDR2 YFSETQ. This CDR3 is built from 15 residues. The V end lost 0 bases, the J end lost 0 bases, and 9 bases lay between the germline ends. In DNA, the CDR3 is TGCGCCAGCAGCTTGGTCACAGAAATGAACACTGAAGCTTTCTTT. Amino acid sequence: CASSLVTEMNTEAFF.